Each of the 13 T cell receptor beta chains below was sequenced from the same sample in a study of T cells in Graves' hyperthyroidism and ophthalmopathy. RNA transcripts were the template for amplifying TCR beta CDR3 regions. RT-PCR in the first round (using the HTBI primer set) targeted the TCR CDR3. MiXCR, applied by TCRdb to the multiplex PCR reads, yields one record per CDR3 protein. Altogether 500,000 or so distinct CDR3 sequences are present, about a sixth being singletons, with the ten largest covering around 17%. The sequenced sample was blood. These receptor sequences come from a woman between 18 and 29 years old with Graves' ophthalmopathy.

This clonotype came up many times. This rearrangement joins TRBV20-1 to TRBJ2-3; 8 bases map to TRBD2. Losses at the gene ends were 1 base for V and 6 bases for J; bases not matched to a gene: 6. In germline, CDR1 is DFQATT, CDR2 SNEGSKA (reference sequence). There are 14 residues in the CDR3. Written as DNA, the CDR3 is TGCAGTGCTAGAGCGGGAGGGGAATGGGATACGCAGTATTTT. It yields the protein CSARAGGEWDTQYF.

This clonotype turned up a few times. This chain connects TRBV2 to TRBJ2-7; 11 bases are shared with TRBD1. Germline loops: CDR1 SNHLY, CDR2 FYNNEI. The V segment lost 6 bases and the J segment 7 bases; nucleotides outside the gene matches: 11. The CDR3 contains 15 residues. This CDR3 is CASRRSGQGAREQYF. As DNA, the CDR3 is TGTGCCAGCAGGAGGAGCGGACAGGGGGCGCGGGAGCAGTACTTC. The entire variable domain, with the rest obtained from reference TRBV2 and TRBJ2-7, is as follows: EPEVTQTPSHQVTQMGQEVILRCVPISNHLYFYWYRQILGQKVEFLVSFYNNEISEKSEIFDDQFSVERPDGSNFTLKIRSTKLEDSAMYFCASRRSGQGAREQYFGPGTRLTVT.

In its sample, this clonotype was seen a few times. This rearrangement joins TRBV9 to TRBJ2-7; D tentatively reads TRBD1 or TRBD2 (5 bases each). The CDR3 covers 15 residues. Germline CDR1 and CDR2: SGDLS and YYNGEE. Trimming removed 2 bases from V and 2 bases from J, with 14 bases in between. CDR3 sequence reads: CASSVNLGATYEQYF. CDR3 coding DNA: TGTGCCAGCAGCGTGAACCTCGGGGCCACCTACGAGCAGTACTTC. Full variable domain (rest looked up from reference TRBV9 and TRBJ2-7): DSGVTQTPKHLITATGQRVTLRCSPRSGDLSVYWYQQSLDQGLQFLIQYYNGEERAKGNILERFSAQQFPDLHSELNLSSLELGDSALYFCASSVNLGATYEQYFGPGTRLTVT.

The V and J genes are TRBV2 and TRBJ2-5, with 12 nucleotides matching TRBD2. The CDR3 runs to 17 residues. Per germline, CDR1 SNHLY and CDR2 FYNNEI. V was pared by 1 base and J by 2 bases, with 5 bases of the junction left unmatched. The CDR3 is CASSEGTSGNLQETQYF. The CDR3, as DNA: TGTGCCAGCAGTGAAGGGACTAGCGGGAACCTACAAGAGACCCAGTACTTC.

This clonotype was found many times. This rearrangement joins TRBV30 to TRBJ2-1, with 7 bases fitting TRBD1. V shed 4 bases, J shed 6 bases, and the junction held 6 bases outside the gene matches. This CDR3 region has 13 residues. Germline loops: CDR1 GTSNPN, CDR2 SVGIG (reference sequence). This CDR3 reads CAWNDRARNEQFF. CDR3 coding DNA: TGTGCCTGGAACGACAGGGCCCGCAATGAGCAGTTCTTC.

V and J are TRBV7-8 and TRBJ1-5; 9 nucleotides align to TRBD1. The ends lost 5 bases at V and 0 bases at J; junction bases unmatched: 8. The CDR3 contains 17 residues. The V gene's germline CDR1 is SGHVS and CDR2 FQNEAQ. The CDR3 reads CASSEGQGLNSNQPQHF. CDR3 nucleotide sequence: TGTGCCAGCAGCGAGGGACAGGGACTCAATAGCAATCAGCCCCAGCATTTT.

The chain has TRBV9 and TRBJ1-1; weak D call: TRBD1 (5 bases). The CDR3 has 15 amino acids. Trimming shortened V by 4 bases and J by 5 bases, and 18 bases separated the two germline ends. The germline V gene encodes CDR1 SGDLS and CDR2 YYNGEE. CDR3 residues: CASSTEHEGLTEAFF. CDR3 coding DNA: TGTGCCAGCAGCACTGAGCACGAGGGGTTGACTGAAGCTTTCTTT. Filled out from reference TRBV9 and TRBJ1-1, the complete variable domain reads DSGVTQTPKHLITATGQRVTLRCSPRSGDLSVYWYQQSLDQGLQFLIQYYNGEERAKGNILERFSAQQFPDLHSELNLSSLELGDSALYFCASSTEHEGLTEAFFGQGTRLTVV.

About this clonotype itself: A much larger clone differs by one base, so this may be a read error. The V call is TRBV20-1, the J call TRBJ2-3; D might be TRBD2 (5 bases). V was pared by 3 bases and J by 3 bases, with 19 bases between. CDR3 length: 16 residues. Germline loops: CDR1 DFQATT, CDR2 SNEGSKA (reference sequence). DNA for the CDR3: TGCAGTGCTAGTCCGTTCCGGGGAAGGAGTACAGATACGCAGTATTTT. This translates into CSASPFRGRSTDTQYF.

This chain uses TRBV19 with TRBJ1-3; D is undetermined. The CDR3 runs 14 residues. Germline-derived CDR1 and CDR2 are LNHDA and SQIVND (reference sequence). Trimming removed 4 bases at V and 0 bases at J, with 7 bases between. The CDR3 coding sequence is TGTGCCAGTAGTACAGGCCTCTCTGGAAACACCATATATTTT. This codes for CASSTGLSGNTIYF.

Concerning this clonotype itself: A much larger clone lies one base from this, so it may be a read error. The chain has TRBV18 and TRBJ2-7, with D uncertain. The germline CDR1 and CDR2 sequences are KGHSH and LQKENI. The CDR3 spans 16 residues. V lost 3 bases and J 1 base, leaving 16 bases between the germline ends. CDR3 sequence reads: CASSPPVQKISYEQYF. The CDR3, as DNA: TGTGCCAGCTCACCGCCGGTACAGAAGATATCCTACGAGCAGTACTTC.

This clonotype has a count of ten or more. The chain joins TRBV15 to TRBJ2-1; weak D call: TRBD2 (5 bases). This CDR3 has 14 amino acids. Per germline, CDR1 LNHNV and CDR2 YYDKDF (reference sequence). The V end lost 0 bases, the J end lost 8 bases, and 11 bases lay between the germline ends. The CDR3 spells CATSRDWAADEQFF. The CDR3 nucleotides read TGTGCCACCAGCAGAGATTGGGCAGCGGATGAGCAGTTCTTC.

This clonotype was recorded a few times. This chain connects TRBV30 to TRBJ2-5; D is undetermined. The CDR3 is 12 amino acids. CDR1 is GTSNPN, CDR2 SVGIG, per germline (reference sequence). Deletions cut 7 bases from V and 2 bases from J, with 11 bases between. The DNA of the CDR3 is TGTGCCTACGACATGGAGCAAGAGACCCAGTACTTC. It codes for CAYDMEQETQYF.

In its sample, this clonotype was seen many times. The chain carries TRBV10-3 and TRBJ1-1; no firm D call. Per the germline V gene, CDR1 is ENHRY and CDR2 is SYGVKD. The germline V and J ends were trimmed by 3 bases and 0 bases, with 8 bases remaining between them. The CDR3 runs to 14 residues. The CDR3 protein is CAISEGNMNTEAFF. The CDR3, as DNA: TGTGCCATCAGTGAAGGAAATATGAACACTGAAGCTTTCTTT.